The 22 T cell receptor beta chains below were found in one sample sequenced in a study of cytomegalovirus exposure and HLA in healthy donors. It was with 60 Vbeta and 13 Jbeta primers that the PCR ran. Profiling relied on immunoSEQ multiplex PCR, and the TCRdb table lists in-frame clones only, not all of them. The table records around 120,000 clones, 73% of them present only once. Sequenced input: PBMCs. The receptors here all came from a woman between 35 and 50 years old in good health and CMV-seronegative.

This clone was recorded a few times. The chain links TRBV5-4 to TRBJ2-3, with TRBD2 identical over 7 bases. V shed 3 bases and J 5 bases; nucleotides not matched to a gene: 9. The CDR3 has 15 amino acids. Germline V gives CDR1 SGHNT, CDR2 YYREEE (reference sequence). CDR3 nucleotides: TGTGCCAGCAGCTGGGGGGAGGGTTCAGTAGATACGCAGTATTTT. This gives the protein CASSWGEGSVDTQYF.

The chain carries TRBV6-1 and TRBJ2-5; TRBD2 might be the D (6 bases). CDR3 length: 15 residues. Germline loops: CDR1 MNHNS, CDR2 SASEGT. V lost 1 base and J 4 bases, leaving 13 bases between the germline ends. CDR3: CASSEGRGLVETQYF. In DNA form, the CDR3 reads TGTGCCAGCAGTGAAGGACGGGGGTTGGTAGAGACCCAGTACTTC.

This chain links TRBV5-1 with TRBJ2-1; 7 bases are a match to TRBD2. The J segment lost 10 bases and the V segment lost 0 bases, leaving 13 bases of the junction unmatched. The CDR3 is 16 amino acids. Germline V gives CDR1 SGHRS, CDR2 YFSETQ. The CDR3 DNA reads as TGCGCCAGCAGCTTGGCTGCGCTAGCGGAGGGGATGGAGCAGTTCTTC. Amino acid sequence: CASSLAALAEGMEQFF.

The chain has TRBV28 and TRBJ1-5; 9 bases are a match to TRBD1. CDR1 is MDHEN and CDR2 is SYDVKM in the germline V gene. J was trimmed by 7 bases and V by 3 bases; bases with no gene match: 4. The CDR3 loop spans 14 amino acids. In DNA, the CDR3 is TGTGCCAGCAGTTTGGGGACAGGGCGACAGCCCCAGCATTTT. This codes for CASSLGTGRQPQHF. Variable domain in full (rest from reference TRBV28 and TRBJ1-5): DVKVTQSSRYLVKRTGEKVFLECVQDMDHENMFWYRQDPGLGLRLIYFSYDVKMKEKGDIPEGYSVSREKKERFSLILESASTNQTSMYLCASSLGTGRQPQHFGDGTRLSIL.

The rearrangement joins TRBV10-2 to TRBJ2-3; 7 nucleotides align to TRBD2. CDR1 WSHSY and CDR2 SAAADI come from the germline V gene. The CDR3 is made up of 17 amino acids. Unmatched junction bases numbered 12, after V lost 6 bases and J lost 0 bases. The CDR3 nucleotides are TGCGCCAGCAGGGCCTACTCGGGACTACCGAGCACAGATACGCAGTATTTT. As protein: CASRAYSGLPSTDTQYF.

This clone was recorded a few times. This chain joins TRBV4-3 and TRBJ1-1; maybe TRBD1 (5 bases). The germline CDR1 and CDR2 sequences are LGHNA and YSLEER. V was clipped by 0 bases and J by 2 bases, with 19 bases between them. The CDR3 consists of 18 residues. Here the CDR3 DNA reads TGCGCCAGCAGCCAAGATCCCAGGGATAGGGGTCAAAACACTGAAGCTTTCTTT. This translates into CASSQDPRDRGQNTEAFF.

A few counts support this clone. This chain joins TRBV5-6 and TRBJ1-2; 7 nucleotides line up with TRBD1. This CDR3 is 13 amino acids long. V was clipped by 4 bases and J by 10 bases; unmatched bases: 10. Germline-derived CDR1 and CDR2 are SGHDT and YYEEEE. The CDR3 loop is CASSQPGQRAYTF. The CDR3 DNA reads TGTGCCAGCAGCCAACCGGGACAGCGGGCCTACACCTTC.

This chain's CDR3 is CASSLEGGRSPLHF. As DNA, the CDR3 is TGTGCCAGCAGTTTGGAGGGAGGAAGGTCACCCCTCCACTTT. The gene calls are TRBV28 and TRBJ1-6; no clear D. Trimming left V 3 bases short and J 10 bases short, with 13 bases between. Germline V gene sequence: CDR1 MDHEN, CDR2 SYDVKM. The CDR3 length is 14 residues.

The chain has TRBV28 and TRBJ2-3, with 16 bases fitting TRBD2. After removal of 8 bases from V and 6 bases from J, the junction contained 8 bases not matched to a gene. The CDR3 covers 16 residues. Per the germline V gene, CDR1 is MDHEN and CDR2 is SYDVKM. The CDR3 DNA sequence: TGTGCCAGCCGGGGACTAGCGGGAGGGCCTCGGGATACGCAGTATTTT. Encoded protein: CASRGLAGGPRDTQYF.

This chain connects TRBV4-1 to TRBJ1-4; D uncertain. The V and J ends lost 1 base and 0 bases respectively, with 6 bases between them. Germline V gene sequence: CDR1 MGHRA, CDR2 YSYEKL. The CDR3 extends over 15 amino acids. The CDR3 nucleotides are TGCGCCAGCAGCCAAGCAGATGCAACTAATGAAAAACTGTTTTTT. It is translated as CASSQADATNEKLFF.

This chain links TRBV7-3 with TRBJ2-2; D might be TRBD1 (8 bases). Germline CDR1 reads SGHTA; CDR2 reads FQGTGA. The CDR3 contains 16 residues. V gave up 5 bases and J gave up 1 base, with 14 bases separating them. The CDR3 sequence: CASSQAGTGNTGELFF. In DNA, the CDR3 is TGTGCCAGCAGCCAAGCGGGGACAGGGAACACCGGGGAGCTGTTTTTT.

The V and J genes are TRBV7-2 and TRBJ2-2, with 7 bases that match TRBD1. The ends lost 1 base at V and 6 bases at J; junction bases unmatched: 11. Germline V gene sequence: CDR1 SGHTA, CDR2 FQGNSA. This CDR3 is built from 17 residues. The DNA of the CDR3 is TGTGCCAGCAGCTTAGTTTACGCCCCAGGGGGTTCCGGGGAGCTGTTTTTT. Translation gives CASSLVYAPGGSGELFF.

This clone came up once. The chain links TRBV9 to TRBJ1-4; unclear D gene. Germline V gene data show CDR1 as SGDLS and CDR2 as YYNGEE. The germline V and J ends were trimmed by 3 bases and 7 bases, with 7 bases remaining between them. The CDR3 length is 12 residues. CDR3 in DNA: TGTGCCAGCAGCGCCACACCTGAAAAACTGTTTTTT. Encoded protein: CASSATPEKLFF. The complete variable domain, with remaining parts taken from reference TRBV9 and TRBJ1-4, reads DSGVTQTPKHLITATGQRVTLRCSPRSGDLSVYWYQQSLDQGLQFLIQYYNGEERAKGNILERFSAQQFPDLHSELNLSSLELGDSALYFCASSATPEKLFFGSGTQLSVL.

The rearrangement joins TRBV19 to TRBJ2-1, with TRBD2 as a possible D gene (6 bases). V was trimmed by 6 bases and J by 3 bases, leaving 9 bases between them. The CDR3 consists of 13 residues. Germline lookup yields CDR1 LNHDA and CDR2 SQIVND (reference sequence). CDR3 DNA: TGTGCCAGTAGCATGGACTACTACAATGAGCAGTTCTTC. Encoded protein: CASSMDYYNEQFF.

Only a few counts were recorded for this clone. V gene TRBV7-3 combines with J gene TRBJ2-3; 8 bases agree with TRBD1. CDR3 length equals 15 residues. J gave up 0 bases and V 5 bases, and 4 bases lay outside the gene matches. Germline V lookup: CDR1 SGHTA, CDR2 FQGTGA. The CDR3 DNA reads as TGTGCCAGCAGCCGGACAGGGCAAAGCACAGATACGCAGTATTTT. Translating gives CASSRTGQSTDTQYF. The variable domain in full, with the rest retrieved from reference TRBV7-3 and TRBJ2-3, is GAGVSQTPSNKVTEKGKYVELRCDPISGHTALYWYRQSLGQGPEFLIYFQGTGAADDSGLPNDRFFAVRPEGSVSTLKIQRTERGDSAVYLCASSRTGQSTDTQYFGPGTRLTVL.

This rearrangement joins TRBV2 to TRBJ2-2; 8 nucleotides agree with TRBD1. V shed 5 bases and J 2 bases; nucleotides not matched to a gene: 4. Germline V gene data show CDR1 as SNHLY and CDR2 as FYNNEI. CDR3 size: 15 residues. CDR3 bases: TGTGCCAGCAGTTACAGGGGGGTAAACACCGGGGAGCTGTTTTTT. Translation gives CASSYRGVNTGELFF.

V is TRBV11-2 and J is TRBJ2-5, with 9 bases that match TRBD2. Losses at the gene ends were 1 base for V and 5 bases for J; bases not matched to a gene: 11. Germline CDR1 reads SGHAT; CDR2 reads FQNNGV. The length of the CDR3 is 17 residues. In nucleotides, the CDR3 is TGTGCCAGCAGCTTAGGTGGGCGGGGGGGCCCGAGGGAGACCCAGTACTTC. Amino acids: CASSLGGRGGPRETQYF.

The chain is built from TRBV30 and TRBJ1-5, with a possible D match to TRBD1 (5 bases). The CDR3 runs to 13 residues. The germline gives CDR1 GTSNPN, CDR2 SVGIG (reference sequence). V lost 3 bases, J lost 4 bases, and 10 bases lay in between. The CDR3 DNA reads as TGTGCCTGGAGCCCCTCAGGGAATCAGCCCCAGCATTTT. Protein product: CAWSPSGNQPQHF.

V and J are TRBV14 and TRBJ2-7; the D is unclear. In germline, CDR1 is SGHDN, CDR2 FVKESK. V shed 4 bases and J shed 6 bases, with 10 bases lying between them. The CDR3 is made up of 12 amino acids. In DNA, the CDR3 is TGTGCCAGCAGCCCGAACTTTGGCGAGCAGTACTTC. Translation: CASSPNFGEQYF. The variable domain in full, completed from reference TRBV14 and TRBJ2-7, reads EAGVTQFPSHSVIEKGQTVTLRCDPISGHDNLYWYRRVMGKEIKFLLHFVKESKQDESGMPNNRFLAERTGGTYSTLKVQPAELEDSGVYFCASSPNFGEQYFGPGTRLTVT.

The J gene is TRBJ2-1, the V gene TRBV18; a weak D match, TRBD2 (5 bases). There are 16 residues in the CDR3. CDR1 is KGHSH and CDR2 is LQKENI in the germline V gene. V was shortened by 0 bases and J by 2 bases, with 11 bases between the two germline ends. The CDR3 coding sequence is TGTGCCAGCTCACCACCCGCGGGTAGGGCCTACAATGAGCAGTTCTTC. Protein: CASSPPAGRAYNEQFF.

This clone was detected once. The chain uses TRBV5-4 and TRBJ2-7; TRBD1 aligns across 11 bases. CDR3 length: 16 residues. The junction had 8 bases not matched to a gene; V was cut back by 0 bases and J by 6 bases. Germline-derived CDR1 and CDR2 are SGHNT and YYREEE (reference sequence). The CDR3 coding sequence is TGTGCCAGCAGCTTGGGATTTGGGACAGGGGGACTCGAGCAGTACTTC. Amino acid sequence: CASSLGFGTGGLEQYF.

This chain connects TRBV29-1 to TRBJ2-7; 8 nucleotides align to TRBD2. V lost 5 bases, J lost 4 bases, and 13 bases stayed unmatched. CDR1 and CDR2 (germline): SQVTM, ANQGSEA. This CDR3 is 15 amino acids long. The DNA of the CDR3 is TGCAGCGTTCTAACACCGGGGGGGGGCTCGTACGAGCAGTACTTC. Translating it yields CSVLTPGGGSYEQYF.